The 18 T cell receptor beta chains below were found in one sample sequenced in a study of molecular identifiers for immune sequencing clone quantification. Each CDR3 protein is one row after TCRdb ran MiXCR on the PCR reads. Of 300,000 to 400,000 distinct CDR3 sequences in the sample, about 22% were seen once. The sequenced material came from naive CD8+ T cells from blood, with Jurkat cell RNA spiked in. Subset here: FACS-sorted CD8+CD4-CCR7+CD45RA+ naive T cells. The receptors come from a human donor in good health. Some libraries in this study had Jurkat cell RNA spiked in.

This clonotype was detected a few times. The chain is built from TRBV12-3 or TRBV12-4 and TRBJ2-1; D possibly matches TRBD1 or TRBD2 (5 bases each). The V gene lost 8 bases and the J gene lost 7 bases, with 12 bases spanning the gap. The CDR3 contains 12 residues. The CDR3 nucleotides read TGTGCCAGCGGCAGGTGGGGGAATGAGCAGTTCTTC. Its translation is CASGRWGNEQFF.

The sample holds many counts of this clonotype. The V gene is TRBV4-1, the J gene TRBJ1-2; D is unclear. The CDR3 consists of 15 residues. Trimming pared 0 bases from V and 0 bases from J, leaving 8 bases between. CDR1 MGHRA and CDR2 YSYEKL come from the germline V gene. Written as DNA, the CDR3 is TGCGCCAGCAGCCAAGATGAAGCAGCTAACTATGGCTACACCTTC. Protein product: CASSQDEAANYGYTF.

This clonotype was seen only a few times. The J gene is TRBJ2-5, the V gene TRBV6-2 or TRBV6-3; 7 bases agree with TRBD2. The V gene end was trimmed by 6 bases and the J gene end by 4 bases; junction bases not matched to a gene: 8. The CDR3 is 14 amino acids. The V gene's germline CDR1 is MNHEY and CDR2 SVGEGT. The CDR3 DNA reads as TGTGCCAGCAGACTCCTGACGGGAGGAGAGACCCAGTACTTC. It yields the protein CASRLLTGGETQYF.

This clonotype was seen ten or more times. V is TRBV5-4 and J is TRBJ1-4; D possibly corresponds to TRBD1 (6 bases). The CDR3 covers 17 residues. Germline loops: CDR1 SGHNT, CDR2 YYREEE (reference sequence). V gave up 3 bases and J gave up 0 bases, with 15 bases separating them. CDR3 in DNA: TGTGCCAGCAGCTCCACAGGGTTCCTTGCAACTAATGAAAAACTGTTTTTT. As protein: CASSSTGFLATNEKLFF.

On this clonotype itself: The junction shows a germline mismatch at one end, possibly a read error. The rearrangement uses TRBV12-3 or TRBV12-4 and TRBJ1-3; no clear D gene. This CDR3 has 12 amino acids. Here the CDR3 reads CASSFPGNSIYF. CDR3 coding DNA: TGTGCCAGCAGTTTCCCGGGAAACTCCATATATTTT.

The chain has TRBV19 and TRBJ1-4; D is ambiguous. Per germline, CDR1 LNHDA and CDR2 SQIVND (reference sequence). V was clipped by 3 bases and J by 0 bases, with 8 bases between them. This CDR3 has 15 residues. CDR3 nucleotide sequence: TGTGCCAGTAGTATTGGGCCTGCAACTAATGAAAAACTGTTTTTT. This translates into CASSIGPATNEKLFF.

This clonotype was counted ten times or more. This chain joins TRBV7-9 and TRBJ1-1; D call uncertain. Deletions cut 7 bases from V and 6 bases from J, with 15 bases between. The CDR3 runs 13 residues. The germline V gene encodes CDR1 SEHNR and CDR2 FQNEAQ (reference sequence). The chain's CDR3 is CASTLIGVAEAFF. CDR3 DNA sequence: TGTGCCAGCACCCTTATAGGTGTTGCTGAAGCTTTCTTT.

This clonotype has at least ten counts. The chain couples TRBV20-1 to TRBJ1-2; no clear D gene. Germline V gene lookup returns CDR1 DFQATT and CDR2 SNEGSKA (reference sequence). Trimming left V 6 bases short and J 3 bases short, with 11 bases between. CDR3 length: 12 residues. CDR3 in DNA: TGCAGTGCAGAAACCCATGACTATGGCTACACCTTC. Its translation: CSAETHDYGYTF.

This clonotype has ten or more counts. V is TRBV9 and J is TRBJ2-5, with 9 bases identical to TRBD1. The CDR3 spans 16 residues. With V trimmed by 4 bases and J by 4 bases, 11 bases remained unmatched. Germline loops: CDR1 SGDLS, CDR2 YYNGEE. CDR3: CASSPAGTGIRETQYF. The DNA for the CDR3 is TGTGCCAGCAGCCCCGCCGGGACAGGGATACGAGAGACCCAGTACTTC.

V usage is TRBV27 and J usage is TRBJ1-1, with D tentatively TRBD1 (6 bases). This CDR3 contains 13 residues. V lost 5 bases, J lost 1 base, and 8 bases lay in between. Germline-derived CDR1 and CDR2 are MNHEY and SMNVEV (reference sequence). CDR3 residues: CASSVRGNTEAFF. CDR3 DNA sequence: TGTGCCAGCAGTGTCAGGGGGAACACTGAAGCTTTCTTT.

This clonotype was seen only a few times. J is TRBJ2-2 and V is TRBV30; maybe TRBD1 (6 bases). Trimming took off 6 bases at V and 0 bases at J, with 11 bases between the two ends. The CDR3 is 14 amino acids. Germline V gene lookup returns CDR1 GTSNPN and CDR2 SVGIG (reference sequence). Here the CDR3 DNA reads TGTGCCTGCAGGACAGTCCCGAACACCGGGGAGCTGTTTTTT. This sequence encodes CACRTVPNTGELFF.

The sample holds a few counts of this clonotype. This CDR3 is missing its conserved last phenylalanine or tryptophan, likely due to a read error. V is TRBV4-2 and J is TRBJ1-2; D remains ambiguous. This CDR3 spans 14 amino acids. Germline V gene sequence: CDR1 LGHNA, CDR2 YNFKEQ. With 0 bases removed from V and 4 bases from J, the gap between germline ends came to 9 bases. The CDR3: CASSQDKGGYGYTL. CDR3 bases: TGTGCCAGCAGCCAAGATAAGGGCGGCTATGGCTACACCCTC.

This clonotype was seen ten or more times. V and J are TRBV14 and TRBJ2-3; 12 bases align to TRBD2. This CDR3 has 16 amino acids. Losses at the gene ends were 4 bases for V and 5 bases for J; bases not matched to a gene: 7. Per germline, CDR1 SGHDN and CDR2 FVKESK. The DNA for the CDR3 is TGTGCCAGCAGCCCCCAGACTAGCGGGGGCCTAGATACGCAGTATTTT. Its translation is CASSPQTSGGLDTQYF.

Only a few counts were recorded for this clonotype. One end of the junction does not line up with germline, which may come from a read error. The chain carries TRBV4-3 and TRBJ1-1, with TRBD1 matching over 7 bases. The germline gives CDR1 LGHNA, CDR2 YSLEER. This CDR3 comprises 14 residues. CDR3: CTSSQVGTATEAFF. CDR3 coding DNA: TGCACCAGCAGCCAAGTGGGGACAGCCACTGAAGCTTTCTTT.

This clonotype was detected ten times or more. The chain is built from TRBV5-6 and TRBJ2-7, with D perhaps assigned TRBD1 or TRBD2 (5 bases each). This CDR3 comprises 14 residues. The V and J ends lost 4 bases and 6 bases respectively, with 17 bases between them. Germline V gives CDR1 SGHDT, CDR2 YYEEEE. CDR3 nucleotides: TGTGCCAGCAGCCGGGACCGATTACCTCTCGAGCAGTACTTC. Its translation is CASSRDRLPLEQYF.

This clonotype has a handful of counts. The CDR3 nucleotides read TGTGCCAGCAGTTTAATGGTTGGGGACAGCCCCCCTCATCAGTACTTC. Encoded protein: CASSLMVGDSPPHQYF. The chain is built from TRBV28 and TRBJ2-7, with 7 bases that match TRBD1. Trimming removed 2 bases from V and 10 bases from J; junction bases left unmatched: 17. Germline V gene sequence: CDR1 MDHEN, CDR2 SYDVKM. The CDR3 loop spans 16 amino acids. The full variable domain, in which reference TRBV28 and TRBJ2-7 provide the parts outside the CDR3, is DVKVTQSSRYLVKRTGEKVFLECVQDMDHENMFWYRQDPGLGLRLIYFSYDVKMKEKGDIPEGYSVSREKKERFSLILESASTNQTSMYLCASSLMVGDSPPHQYFGPGTRLTVT.

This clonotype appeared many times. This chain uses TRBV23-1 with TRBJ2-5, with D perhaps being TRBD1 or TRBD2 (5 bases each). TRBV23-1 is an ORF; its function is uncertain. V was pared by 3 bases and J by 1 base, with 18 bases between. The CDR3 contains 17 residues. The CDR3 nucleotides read TGCGCCAGCAGTCATCGAGGGCAGGGCGGACGCCAAGAGACCCAGTACTTC. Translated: CASSHRGQGGRQETQYF.

CDR3 DNA: TGTGCTAGTGGGGGGACAGGGGCTTATCCCCTCCACTTT. This sequence encodes CASGGTGAYPLHF. The rearrangement links TRBV12-5 to TRBJ1-6; TRBD1 matches 10 bases. V shed 6 bases, J shed 13 bases, and the junction held 6 bases outside the gene matches. Germline CDR1 and CDR2: LGHNT and FRNRAP. The CDR3 loop spans 13 amino acids.